Detailed here is one T cell receptor (beta chain). Produced via immunoSEQ multiplex PCR; TCRdb's table is partial and in-frame only. The sample lists 490,000 or so clones, around 85% occurring once. The sample is drawn from a study of blood T cell repertoires in COVID-19. This CDR3 has 16 amino acids. With 1 base removed from V and 3 bases from J, the gap between germline ends came to 16 bases. Germline V gene lookup returns CDR1 MNHNS and CDR2 SASEGT. The receptor's source is a woman aged 60 to 75 who had recovered from COVID-19. Material for sequencing was PBMCs or T cells enriched from blood (not recorded which). The rearrangement links TRBV6-1 to TRBJ2-7; D unclear. CDR3 DNA: TGTGCCAGCAGTGAAGTGAAGTATGTCTTACTCTACGAGCAGTACTTC. Translation: CASSEVKYVLLYEQYF.